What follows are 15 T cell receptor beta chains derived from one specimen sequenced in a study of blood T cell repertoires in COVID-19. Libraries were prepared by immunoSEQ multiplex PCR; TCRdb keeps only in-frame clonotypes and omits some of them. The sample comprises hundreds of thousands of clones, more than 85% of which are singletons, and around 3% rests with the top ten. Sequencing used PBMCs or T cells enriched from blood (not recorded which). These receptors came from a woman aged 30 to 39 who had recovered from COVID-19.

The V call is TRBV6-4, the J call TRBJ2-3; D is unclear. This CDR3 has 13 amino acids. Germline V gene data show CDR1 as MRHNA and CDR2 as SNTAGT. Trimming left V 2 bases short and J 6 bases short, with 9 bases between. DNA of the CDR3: TGTGCCAGCAGTGACGAGTTGCACGATACGCAGTATTTT. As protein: CASSDELHDTQYF.

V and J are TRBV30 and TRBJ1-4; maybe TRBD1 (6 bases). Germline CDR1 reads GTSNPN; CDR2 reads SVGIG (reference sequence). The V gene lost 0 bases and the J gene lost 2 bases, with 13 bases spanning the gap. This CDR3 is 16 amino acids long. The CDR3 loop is CAWSVSGGWTNEKLFF. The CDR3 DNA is TGTGCCTGGAGTGTTTCGGGGGGCTGGACTAATGAAAAACTGTTTTTT. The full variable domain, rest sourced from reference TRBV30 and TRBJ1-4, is SQTIHQWPATLVQPVGSPLSLECTVEGTSNPNLYWYRQAAGRGLQLLFYSVGIGQISSEVPQNLSASRPQDRQFILSSKKLLLSDSGFYLCAWSVSGGWTNEKLFFGSGTQLSVL.

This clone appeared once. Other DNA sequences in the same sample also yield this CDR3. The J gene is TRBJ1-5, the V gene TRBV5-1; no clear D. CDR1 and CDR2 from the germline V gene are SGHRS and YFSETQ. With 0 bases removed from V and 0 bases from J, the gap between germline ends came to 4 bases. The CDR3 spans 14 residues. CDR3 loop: CASSLDGSNQPQHF. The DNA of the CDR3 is TGCGCCAGCAGCTTGGACGGTAGCAATCAGCCCCAGCATTTT. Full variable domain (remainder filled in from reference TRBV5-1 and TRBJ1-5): KAGVTQTPRYLIKTRGQQVTLSCSPISGHRSVSWYQQTPGQGLQFLFEYFSETQRNKGNFPGRFSGRQFSNSRSEMNVSTLELGDSALYLCASSLDGSNQPQHFGDGTRLSIL.

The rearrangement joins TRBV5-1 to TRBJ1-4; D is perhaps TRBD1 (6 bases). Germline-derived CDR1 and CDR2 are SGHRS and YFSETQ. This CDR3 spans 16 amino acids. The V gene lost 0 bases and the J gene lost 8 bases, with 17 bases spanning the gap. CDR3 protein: CASSLGLGATGEKLFF. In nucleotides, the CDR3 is TGCGCCAGCAGCTTGGGACTGGGGGCTACGGGGGAAAAACTGTTTTTT.

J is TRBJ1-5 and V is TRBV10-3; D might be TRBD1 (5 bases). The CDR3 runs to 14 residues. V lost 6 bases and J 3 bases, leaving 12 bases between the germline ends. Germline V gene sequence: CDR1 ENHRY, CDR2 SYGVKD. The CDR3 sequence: CAISVDSYNQPQHF. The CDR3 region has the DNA TGTGCCATCAGCGTTGACAGCTACAATCAGCCCCAGCATTTT.

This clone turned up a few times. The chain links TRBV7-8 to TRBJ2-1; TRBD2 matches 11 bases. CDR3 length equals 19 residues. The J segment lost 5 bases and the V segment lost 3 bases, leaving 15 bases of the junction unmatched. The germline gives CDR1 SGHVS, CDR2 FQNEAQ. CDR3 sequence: CASSFPLAGVVRRDNEQFF. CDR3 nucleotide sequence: TGTGCCAGCAGCTTCCCACTAGCGGGGGTAGTGAGGCGTGACAATGAGCAGTTCTTC.

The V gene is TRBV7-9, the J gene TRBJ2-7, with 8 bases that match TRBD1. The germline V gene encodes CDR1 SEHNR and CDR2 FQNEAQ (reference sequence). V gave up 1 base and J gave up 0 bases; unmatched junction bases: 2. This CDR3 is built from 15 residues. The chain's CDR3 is CASSLGGQGSYEQYF. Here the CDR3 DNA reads TGTGCCAGCAGCTTAGGCGGACAGGGCTCCTACGAGCAGTACTTC.

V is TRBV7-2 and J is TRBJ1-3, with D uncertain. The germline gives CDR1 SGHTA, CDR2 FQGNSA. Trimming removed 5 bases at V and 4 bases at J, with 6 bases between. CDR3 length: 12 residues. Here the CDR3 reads CASSPLGNTIYF. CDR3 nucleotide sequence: TGTGCCAGCAGCCCCTTAGGAAACACCATATATTTT.

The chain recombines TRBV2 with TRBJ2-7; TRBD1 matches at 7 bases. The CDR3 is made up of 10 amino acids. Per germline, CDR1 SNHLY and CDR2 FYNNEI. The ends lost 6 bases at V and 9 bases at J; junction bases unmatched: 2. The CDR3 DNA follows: TGTGCCAGCAGCGGGACAGTGCAGTACTTC. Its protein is CASSGTVQYF.

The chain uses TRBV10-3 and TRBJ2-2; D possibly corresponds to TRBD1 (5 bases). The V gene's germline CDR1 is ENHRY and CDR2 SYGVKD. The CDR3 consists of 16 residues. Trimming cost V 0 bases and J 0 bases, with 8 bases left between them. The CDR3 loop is CAISESSGTNTGELFF. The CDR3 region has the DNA TGTGCCATCAGTGAGTCGTCAGGGACGAACACCGGGGAGCTGTTTTTT.

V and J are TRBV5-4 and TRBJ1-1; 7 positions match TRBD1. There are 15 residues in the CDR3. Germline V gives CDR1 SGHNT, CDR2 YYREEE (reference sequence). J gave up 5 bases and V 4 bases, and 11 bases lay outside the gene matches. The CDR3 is CASSLGITGDTEAFF. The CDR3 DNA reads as TGTGCCAGCAGCCTGGGGATTACAGGGGATACTGAAGCTTTCTTT.

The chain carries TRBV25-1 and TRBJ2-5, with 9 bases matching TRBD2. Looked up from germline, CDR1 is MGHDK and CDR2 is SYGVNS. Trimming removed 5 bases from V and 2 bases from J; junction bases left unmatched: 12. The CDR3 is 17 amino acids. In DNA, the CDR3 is TGTGCCAGCAGTCTTTCTTTTGGGCTAGCGGGACAAGAGACCCAGTACTTC. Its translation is CASSLSFGLAGQETQYF.

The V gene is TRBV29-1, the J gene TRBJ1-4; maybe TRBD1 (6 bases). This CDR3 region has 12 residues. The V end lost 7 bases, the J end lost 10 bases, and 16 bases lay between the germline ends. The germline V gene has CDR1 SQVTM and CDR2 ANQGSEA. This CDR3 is CSARDTATKLFF. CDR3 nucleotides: TGCAGCGCCCGGGACACAGCTACAAAACTGTTTTTT.

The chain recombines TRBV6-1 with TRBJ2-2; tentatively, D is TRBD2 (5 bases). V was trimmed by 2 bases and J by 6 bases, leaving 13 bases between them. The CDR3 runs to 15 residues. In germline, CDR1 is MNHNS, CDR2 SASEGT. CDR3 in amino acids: CASSERGGWSGELFF. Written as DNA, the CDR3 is TGTGCCAGCAGTGAACGCGGAGGCTGGTCCGGGGAGCTGTTTTTT.

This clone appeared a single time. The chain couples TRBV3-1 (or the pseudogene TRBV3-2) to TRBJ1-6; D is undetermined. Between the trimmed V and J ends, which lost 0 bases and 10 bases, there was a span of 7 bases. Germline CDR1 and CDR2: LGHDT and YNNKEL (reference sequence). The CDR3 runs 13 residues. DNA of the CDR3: TGTGCCAGCAGCCAAGATCGAGGGTCACCCCTCCACTTT. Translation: CASSQDRGSPLHF.